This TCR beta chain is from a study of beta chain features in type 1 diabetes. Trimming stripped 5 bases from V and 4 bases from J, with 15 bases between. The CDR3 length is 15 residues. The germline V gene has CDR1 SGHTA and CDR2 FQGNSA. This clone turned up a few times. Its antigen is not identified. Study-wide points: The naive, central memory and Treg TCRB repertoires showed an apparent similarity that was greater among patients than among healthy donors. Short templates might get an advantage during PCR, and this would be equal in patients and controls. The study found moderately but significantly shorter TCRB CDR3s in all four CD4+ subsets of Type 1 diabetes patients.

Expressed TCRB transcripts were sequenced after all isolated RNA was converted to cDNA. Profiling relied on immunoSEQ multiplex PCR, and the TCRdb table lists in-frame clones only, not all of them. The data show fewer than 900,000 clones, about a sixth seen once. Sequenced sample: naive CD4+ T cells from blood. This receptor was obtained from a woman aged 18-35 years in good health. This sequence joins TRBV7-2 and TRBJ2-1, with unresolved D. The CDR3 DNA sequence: TGTGCCAGCAGCCCGCCGCGACGACAATACAATGAGCAGTTCTTC. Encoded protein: CASSPPRRQYNEQFF.